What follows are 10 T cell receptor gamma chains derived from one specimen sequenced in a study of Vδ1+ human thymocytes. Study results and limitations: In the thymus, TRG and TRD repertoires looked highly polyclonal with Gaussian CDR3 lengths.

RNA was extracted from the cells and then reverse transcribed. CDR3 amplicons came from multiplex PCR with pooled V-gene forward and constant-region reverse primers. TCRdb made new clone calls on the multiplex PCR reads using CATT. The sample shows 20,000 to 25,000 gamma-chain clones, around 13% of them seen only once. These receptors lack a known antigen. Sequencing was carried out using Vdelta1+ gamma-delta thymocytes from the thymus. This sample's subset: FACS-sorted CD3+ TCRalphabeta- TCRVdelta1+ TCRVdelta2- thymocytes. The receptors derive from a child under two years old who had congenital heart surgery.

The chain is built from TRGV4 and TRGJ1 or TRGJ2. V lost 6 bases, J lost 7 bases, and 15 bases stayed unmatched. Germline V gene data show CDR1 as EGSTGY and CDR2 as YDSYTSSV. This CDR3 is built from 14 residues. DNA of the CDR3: TGTGCCACCTGGAAGATGCGGACCTGGTATAAGAAACTCTTT. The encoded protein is CATWKMRTWYKKLF.

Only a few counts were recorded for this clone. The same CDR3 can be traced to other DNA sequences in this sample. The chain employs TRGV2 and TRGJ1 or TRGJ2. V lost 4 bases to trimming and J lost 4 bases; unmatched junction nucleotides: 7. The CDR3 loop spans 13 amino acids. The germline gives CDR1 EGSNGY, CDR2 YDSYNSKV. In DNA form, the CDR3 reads TGTGCCACCTGGGATGTCTCCTATTATAAGAAACTCTTT. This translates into CATWDVSYYKKLF.

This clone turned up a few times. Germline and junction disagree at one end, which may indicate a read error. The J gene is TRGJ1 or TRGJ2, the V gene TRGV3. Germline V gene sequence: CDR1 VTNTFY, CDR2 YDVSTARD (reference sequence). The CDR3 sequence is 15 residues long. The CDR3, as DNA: TGTGCCACCCGGGACACTTCGGGAATACGTCACGGTAAACTCTTT. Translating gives CATRDTSGIRHGKLF.

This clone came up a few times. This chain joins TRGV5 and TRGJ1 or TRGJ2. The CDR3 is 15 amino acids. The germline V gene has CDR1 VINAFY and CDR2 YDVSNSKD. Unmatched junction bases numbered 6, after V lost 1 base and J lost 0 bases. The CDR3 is CATWDSPTNYYKKLF. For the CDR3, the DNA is TGTGCCACCTGGGACAGCCCTACGAATTATTATAAGAAACTCTTT.

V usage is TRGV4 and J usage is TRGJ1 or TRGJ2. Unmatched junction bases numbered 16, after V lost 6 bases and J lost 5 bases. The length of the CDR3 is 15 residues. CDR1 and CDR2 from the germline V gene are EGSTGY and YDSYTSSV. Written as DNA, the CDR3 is TGTGCCACCTGGCCCCTGGGGGGGTTCGATTATAAGAAACTCTTT. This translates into CATWPLGGFDYKKLF.

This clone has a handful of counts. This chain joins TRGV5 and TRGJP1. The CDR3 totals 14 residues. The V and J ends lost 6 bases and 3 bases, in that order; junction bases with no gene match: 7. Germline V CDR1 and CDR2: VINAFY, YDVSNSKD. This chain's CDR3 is CATWIDPTGWFKIF. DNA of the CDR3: TGTGCCACCTGGATCGACCCCACTGGTTGGTTCAAGATATTT.

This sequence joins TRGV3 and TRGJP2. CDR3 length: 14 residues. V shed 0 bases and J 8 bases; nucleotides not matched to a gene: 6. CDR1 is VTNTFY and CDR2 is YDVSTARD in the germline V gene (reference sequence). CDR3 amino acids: CATWDRPLDWIKTF. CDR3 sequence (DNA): TGTGCCACCTGGGACAGGCCCTTAGATTGGATCAAGACGTTT.

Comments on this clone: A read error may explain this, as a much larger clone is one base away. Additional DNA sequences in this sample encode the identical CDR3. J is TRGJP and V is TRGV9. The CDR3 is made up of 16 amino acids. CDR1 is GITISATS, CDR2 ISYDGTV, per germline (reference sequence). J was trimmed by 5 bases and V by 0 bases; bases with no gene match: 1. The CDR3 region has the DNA TGTGCCTTGTGGGAGGTGGAAGAGTTGGGCAAAAAAATCAAGGTATTT. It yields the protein CALWEVEELGKKIKVF.

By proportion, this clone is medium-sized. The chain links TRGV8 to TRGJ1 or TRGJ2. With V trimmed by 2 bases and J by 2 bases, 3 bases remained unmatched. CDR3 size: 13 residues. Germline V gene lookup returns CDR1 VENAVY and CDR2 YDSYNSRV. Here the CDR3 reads CATWDKDYYKKLF. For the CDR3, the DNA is TGTGCCACCTGGGATAAGGATTATTATAAGAAACTCTTT.

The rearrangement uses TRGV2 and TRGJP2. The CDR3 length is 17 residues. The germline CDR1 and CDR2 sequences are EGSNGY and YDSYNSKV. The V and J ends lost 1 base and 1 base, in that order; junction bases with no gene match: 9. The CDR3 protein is CATWDGPRRSSDWIKTF. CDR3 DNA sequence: TGTGCCACCTGGGACGGCCCGAGACGTAGTAGTGATTGGATCAAGACGTTT.